The rows below give T cell receptor beta chains drawn from one sample of a study of chemoradiotherapy in HPV16-positive cancers. Data came from immunoSEQ multiplex PCR; TCRdb stores just in-frame clones and leaves some out. The sample holds just under 4,000 clones, roughly 85% seen once. This sample comprised tumor tissue, obtained from a patient who underwent chemoradiotherapy. The receptors were sampled from a human donor with HPV-associated anogenital cancer. The CDR3 runs from the conserved cysteine through the conserved F or W. The order of the fields is clone size, CDR3 length, J gene, D gene, V gene, CDR3 DNA, CDR3 protein. The D gene is left open where the match is weak. Clone size, where shown, is once, few, many, or a class for clones that have expanded.

- | 12 | TRBJ2-7 | TRBD2 | TRBV10-2 | TGCGCCAGCATGCAGCGGGACTACGAGCAGTACTTC | CASMQRDYEQYF
few | 15 | TRBJ1-4 | - | TRBV5-1 | TGCGCCAGCAGCTTGTACGGGACTTTTAATGAAAAACTGTTTTTT | CASSLYGTFNEKLFF
- | 15 | TRBJ1-4 | - | TRBV7-2 | TGTGCCAGCAGCTTAGCCCCCCACGCCGGAGAAAAACTGTTTTTT | CASSLAPHAGEKLFF
- | 12 | TRBJ1-1 | - | TRBV9 | TGTGCCAGCAGCCAAATGAACACTGAAGCTTTCTTT | CASSQMNTEAFF
- | 17 | TRBJ2-3 | TRBD2 | TRBV7-2 | TGTGCCAGCAGCTTAGCGGTGGTAGCGGGGGGGACAGATACGCAGTATTTT | CASSLAVVAGGTDTQYF
- | 14 | TRBJ1-1 | - | TRBV6-5 | TGTGCCAGCAGTTACTCGAACTCCCAATTTGAAGCTTTCTTT | CASSYSNSQFEAFF
- | 14 | TRBJ2-7 | - | TRBV7-9 | TGTGCCAGCAGCTTAGAAGGGCCCATCTACGAGCAGTACTTC | CASSLEGPIYEQYF
- | 17 | TRBJ2-5 | TRBD2 | TRBV2 | TGTGCCAGCAGTGGCGGACTAGCGGGTGTAACACAAGAGACCCAGTACTTC | CASSGGLAGVTQETQYF
- | 16 | TRBJ1-6 | - | TRBV5-1 | TGCGCCAGCAGCTCTCGTACAGGGACCCGTAATTCACCCCTCCACTTT | CASSSRTGTRNSPLHF
- | 14 | TRBJ1-2 | TRBD1 | TRBV5-4 | TGTGCCAGCAGCCACGGGACAGGTCCTCTTGGCTACACCTTC | CASSHGTGPLGYTF
- | 13 | TRBJ2-1 | - | TRBV29-1 | TGCAGCGCAGCAGGGGCCTCCTACAATGAGCAGTTCTTC | CSAAGASYNEQFF
- | 15 | TRBJ1-3 | - | TRBV28 | TGTGCCAGCAGTTTATACTCAGGGTCTGGAAACACCATATATTTT | CASSLYSGSGNTIYF
few | 15 | TRBJ2-5 | - | TRBV27 | TGTGCCAGCAGTCCTTTGCACAGGCGGCAAGAGACCCAGTACTTC | CASSPLHRRQETQYF
- | 17 | TRBJ2-3 | - | TRBV27 | TGTGCCAGCAGTTCAGGCGGGACAGAGATAAGCACAGATACGCAGTATTTT | CASSSGGTEISTDTQYF
once | 15 | TRBJ2-1 | - | TRBV6-5 | TGTGCCAGCGCATCTTCAGGGGATGCCTACAATGAGCAGTTCTTC | CASASSGDAYNEQFF
- | 16 | TRBJ1-6 | TRBD1 | TRBV30 | TGTGCCTGGAGAAAAACACAGGGGTTGGCGAATTCACCCCTCCACTTT | CAWRKTQGLANSPLHF
- | 15 | TRBJ2-3 | TRBD2 | TRBV6-4 | TGTGCCAGCAGTGACTTTAGCGGGGGTGCAGATACGCAGTATTTT | CASSDFSGGADTQYF
- | 13 | TRBJ2-1 | - | TRBV10-2 | TGCGCCAGCCTAGGGAAGTCGGGCAATGAGCAGTTCTTC | CASLGKSGNEQFF
- | 13 | TRBJ1-1 | TRBD1 | TRBV28 | TGTGCCAGCAGTTTCCAGGGGGGTTCTGAAGCTTTCTTT | CASSFQGGSEAFF
- | 16 | TRBJ1-3 | - | TRBV10-1 | TGCGCCAGCAGTGGGCAACATCTCCTCTCTGGAAACACCATATATTTT | CASSGQHLLSGNTIYF
few | 17 | TRBJ2-3 | TRBD2 | TRBV2 | TGTGCCAGCAGTGGAGTGATTTCTAGCGGGACCACAGATACGCAGTATTTT | CASSGVISSGTTDTQYF
- | 14 | TRBJ2-2 | TRBD1 | TRBV5-4 | TGTGCCAGCAGCTCCGACAGGGGGGACGGGGAGCTGTTTTTT | CASSSDRGDGELFF
- | 15 | TRBJ1-1 | - | TRBV10-3 | TGTGCCATCAGTCTCGGGGGGGAGGGGAACACTGAAGCTTTCTTT | CAISLGGEGNTEAFF